The TCR beta chain under discussion was sequenced for a study of blood T cell repertoires in COVID-19. Per the study methods: The authors estimated nucleated cell counts from reference gene primer amplification. Generated by immunoSEQ multiplex PCR, the TCRdb table keeps only in-frame clones and is missing some. That table furnishes V, J and clone size, whereas the DNA furnished D and trimming. The table lists about 190,000 clones, about 88% of them singletons. This CDR3 has 15 amino acids. Germline V CDR1 and CDR2: LNHDA, SQIVND (reference sequence). J lost 4 bases, V lost 7 bases, and 9 bases had no gene match.

Source material: peripheral blood. The sequence was obtained from a man younger than 30 with active or convalescent COVID-19. The rearrangement joins TRBV19 to TRBJ2-1, with TRBD2 identical over 8 bases. Written as DNA, the CDR3 is TGTGCCAGTACCCGGCTAAGCGGGGGTTACAATGAGCAGTTCTTC. It encodes CASTRLSGGYNEQFF.